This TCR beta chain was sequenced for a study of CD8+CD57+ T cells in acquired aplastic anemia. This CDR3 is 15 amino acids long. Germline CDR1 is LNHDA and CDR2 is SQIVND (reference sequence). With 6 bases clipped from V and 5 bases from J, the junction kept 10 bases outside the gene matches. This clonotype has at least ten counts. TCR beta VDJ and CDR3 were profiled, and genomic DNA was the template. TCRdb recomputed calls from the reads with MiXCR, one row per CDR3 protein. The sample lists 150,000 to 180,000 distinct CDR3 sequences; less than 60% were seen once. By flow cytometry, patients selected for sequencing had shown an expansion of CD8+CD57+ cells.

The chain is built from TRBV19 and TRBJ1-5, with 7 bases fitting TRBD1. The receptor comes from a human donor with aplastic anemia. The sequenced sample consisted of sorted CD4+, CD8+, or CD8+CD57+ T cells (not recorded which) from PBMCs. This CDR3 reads CASRWRTGRDQPQHF. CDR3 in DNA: TGTGCCAGTAGATGGAGGACAGGTAGGGATCAGCCCCAGCATTTT.